The 18 T cell receptor beta chains below come from one sample, sequenced in a study of blood T cells in healthy people across ages. Then a second PCR, running roughly 7 to 11 cycles, was carried out with a sample-barcoded 5' primer and a J-beta primer mix. TCRdb processed the 5' RACE reads anew with MiXCR; each CDR3 protein has one entry. This sample has about 380,000 distinct CDR3 sequences; about 52% occur once, and the top ten carry under 65%. Sequenced: blood. These receptors were collected from a man between 60 and 75 years old in good health.

V and J are TRBV24-1 and TRBJ2-5; 7 nucleotides align to TRBD2. With V trimmed by 4 bases and J by 4 bases, 2 bases remained unmatched. CDR1 KGHDR and CDR2 SFDVKD come from the germline V gene. The CDR3 covers 13 residues. The CDR3 bases are TGTGCCACCAGTGAGGGGGGGTCAGAGACCCAGTACTTC. It yields the protein CATSEGGSETQYF.

This chain joins TRBV2 and TRBJ2-1, with unresolved D. The germline V and J ends were trimmed by 8 bases and 4 bases, with 15 bases remaining between them. The length of the CDR3 is 14 residues. Germline V gene data show CDR1 as SNHLY and CDR2 as FYNNEI. The CDR3 DNA reads TGTGCCAGCGGGGTAGGGAATTCATACAATGAGCAGTTCTTC. The encoded protein is CASGVGNSYNEQFF.

A single count supports this clonotype. The chain has TRBV20-1 and TRBJ2-4; 10 bases line up with TRBD2. The CDR3 is 14 residues long. The germline CDR1 and CDR2 sequences are DFQATT and SNEGSKA (reference sequence). Losses at the gene ends were 3 bases for V and 13 bases for J; bases not matched to a gene: 12. The CDR3 protein is CSARGLAGVEEQYF. The CDR3 coding sequence is TGCAGTGCTAGGGGCCTAGCGGGAGTCGAAGAGCAGTACTTC.

This clonotype showed up just a few times. This chain links TRBV18 with TRBJ2-3; weak D call: TRBD2 (5 bases). Germline V gene lookup returns CDR1 KGHSH and CDR2 LQKENI. The CDR3 has 15 residues. V was cut by 2 bases and J by 1 base, with 10 bases left in between. CDR3 nucleotide sequence: TGTGCCAGCTCACCAATGTCGAGGGGCACAGATACGCAGTATTTT. Its protein is CASSPMSRGTDTQYF. Filled out from reference TRBV18 and TRBJ2-3, the complete variable domain reads NAGVMQNPRHLVRRRGQEARLRCSPMKGHSHVYWYRQLPEEGLKFMVYLQKENIIDESGMPKERFSAEFPKEGPSILRIQQVVRGDSAAYFCASSPMSRGTDTQYFGPGTRLTVL.

This clonotype was observed many times. A much larger clone lies one base from this, so it may be a read error. This chain joins TRBV7-2 and TRBJ1-4, with D uncertain. The germline V gene has CDR1 SGHTA and CDR2 FQGNSA. This CDR3 comprises 14 residues. Trimming removed 2 bases from V and 6 bases from J, with 10 bases in between. The CDR3 spells CASSLSSDYEKLFF. DNA of the CDR3: TGTGCCAGCAGCTTAAGTTCCGACTATGAAAAACTGTTTTTT. The whole variable domain, remainder taken from reference TRBV7-2 and TRBJ1-4, is GAGVSQSPSNKVTEKGKDVELRCDPISGHTALYWYRQSLGQGLEFLIYFQGNSAPDKSGLPSDRFSAERTGGSVSTLTIQRTQQEDSAVYLCASSLSSDYEKLFFGSGTQLSVL.

This clonotype was counted at least ten times. The chain uses TRBV7-2 and TRBJ2-3; 7 bases line up with TRBD2. CDR3 length: 15 amino acids. V gave up 6 bases and J gave up 1 base; unmatched junction bases: 7. Per the germline V gene, CDR1 is SGHTA and CDR2 is FQGNSA. The CDR3 is CASRTGGAGTDTQYF. DNA of the CDR3: TGTGCCAGCAGAACGGGAGGTGCGGGCACAGATACGCAGTATTTT.

The chain carries TRBV5-5 and TRBJ2-7; 9 bases line up with TRBD1. The V and J ends lost 3 bases and 0 bases, in that order; junction bases with no gene match: 13. CDR3 size: 18 residues. Germline lookup yields CDR1 SGHKS and CDR2 YYEKEE (reference sequence). CDR3 loop: CASSSLRRDRVVSYEQYF. CDR3 nucleotide sequence: TGTGCCAGCAGCTCCCTAAGGCGGGACAGGGTGGTCTCCTACGAGCAGTACTTC.

The V gene is TRBV6-2 or TRBV6-3, the J gene TRBJ2-1; tentatively, D is TRBD2 (5 bases). The tail of the sequence fits TRBJ2-7 better, so the J call may be wrong. The CDR3 runs 13 residues. Germline loops: CDR1 MNHEY, CDR2 SVGEGT. In nucleotides, the CDR3 is TGTGCCAGCAGTTACGAGCGGTACAATGAGCAGTACTTC. Encoded protein: CASSYERYNEQYF.

Only a few counts were recorded for this clonotype. The DNA for the CDR3 is TGTGCCAGCAGTTTACCAAGCCCTTCCTACAATGAGCAGTTCTTC. Translated, it gives CASSLPSPSYNEQFF. The chain uses TRBV28 and TRBJ2-1; D is undetermined. CDR1 is MDHEN and CDR2 is SYDVKM in the germline V gene. The CDR3 spans 15 residues. V lost 2 bases, J lost 1 base, and 9 bases lay in between.

The chain carries TRBV29-1 and TRBJ2-1, with unresolved D. This CDR3 has 9 residues. Trimming removed 4 bases from V and 8 bases from J, with 3 bases in between. CDR1 is SQVTM, CDR2 ANQGSEA, per germline. CDR3 bases: TGCAGCGTTGGCTATGAGCAGTTCTTC. Amino acids: CSVGYEQFF.

The rearrangement joins TRBV19 to TRBJ2-3; 8 bases fit TRBD1. Germline V lookup: CDR1 LNHDA, CDR2 SQIVND (reference sequence). The J segment lost 2 bases and the V segment lost 4 bases, leaving 8 bases of the junction unmatched. This CDR3 is built from 16 residues. The CDR3 here is CASSTWTGSITDTQYF. The CDR3 DNA follows: TGTGCCAGTAGTACTTGGACAGGGTCAATCACAGATACGCAGTATTTT.

This clonotype was observed a single time. The rearrangement joins TRBV10-3 to TRBJ2-4, with D perhaps matching TRBD2 (5 bases). The ends were cut back, 7 bases at V and 3 bases at J, with 13 bases in the middle. CDR3 length: 14 residues. Germline values: CDR1 ENHRY, CDR2 SYGVKD. The CDR3 region has the DNA TGTGCCATCACCCCGGACTCTGACAAAAACATTCAGTACTTC. It is translated as CAITPDSDKNIQYF.

The V call is TRBV29-1, the J call TRBJ2-7; D possibly corresponds to TRBD1 (6 bases). Deletions cut 6 bases from V and 4 bases from J, with 13 bases between. CDR1 and CDR2 (germline): SQVTM, ANQGSEA. The CDR3 is 12 amino acids. The CDR3 loop reads CSVGSQGYEQYF. In nucleotides, the CDR3 is TGCAGCGTCGGATCACAGGGATACGAGCAGTACTTC.

The chain couples TRBV7-3 to TRBJ2-5, with 7 bases lining up with TRBD1. The CDR3 runs to 15 residues. Germline values: CDR1 SGHTA, CDR2 FQGTGA. After removal of 4 bases from V and 0 bases from J, the junction contained 5 bases not matched to a gene. The DNA for the CDR3 is TGTGCCAGCAGCTCCTTCGGACAGGACCAAGAGACCCAGTACTTC. Translated, it gives CASSSFGQDQETQYF.

The genes are TRBV28 and TRBJ1-5; 7 bases are shared with TRBD1. The CDR3 loop spans 13 amino acids. Germline CDR1 reads MDHEN; CDR2 reads SYDVKM. V lost 7 bases to trimming and J lost 3 bases; unmatched junction nucleotides: 3. CDR3 sequence (DNA): TGTGCCAGCACGGGACAGTTCAATCAGCCCCAGCATTTT. It is translated as CASTGQFNQPQHF.

The gene calls are TRBV25-1 and TRBJ2-1; 8 nucleotides agree with TRBD1. CDR3 length: 16 amino acids. Trimming took 4 bases from V and 0 from J; bases not matched to a gene: 5. Germline V gene data show CDR1 as MGHDK and CDR2 as SYGVNS. The CDR3 DNA sequence: TGTGCCAGCAGTGGGTGGACAGGGAGCTCCTACAATGAGCAGTTCTTC. It translates to CASSGWTGSSYNEQFF.

The rearrangement links TRBV28 to TRBJ2-5; the match to TRBD1 covers 10 bases. CDR3 size: 15 residues. Germline V gene lookup returns CDR1 MDHEN and CDR2 SYDVKM. J gave up 11 bases and V 5 bases, and 14 bases lay outside the gene matches. The CDR3 sequence is CASSVIDRGLGEQYF. As DNA, the CDR3 is TGTGCCAGCAGTGTAATCGACAGGGGGCTGGGGGAGCAGTACTTC. Complete variable domain (other parts from reference TRBV28 and TRBJ2-5): DVKVTQSSRYLVKRTGEKVFLECVQDMDHENMFWYRQDPGLGLRLIYFSYDVKMKEKGDIPEGYSVSREKKERFSLILESASTNQTSMYLCASSVIDRGLGEQYFGPGTRLLVL.

The V and J genes are TRBV5-1 and TRBJ2-4, with D possibly being TRBD2 (5 bases). The DNA end lines up better with TRBJ2-7; the J call may be wrong. This CDR3 region has 13 residues. Germline V gives CDR1 SGHRS, CDR2 YFSETQ. This CDR3 is CASSRVTGYEQYF. Written as DNA, the CDR3 is TGCGCCAGCAGCCGGGTAACGGGGTACGAGCAGTACTTC.